Shown below are 24 T cell receptor beta chains from a single sample sequenced in a study of blood T cell repertoires in COVID-19. Assay: immunoSEQ multiplex PCR; the TCRdb copy retains only in-frame clones and omits some. Here the sample spans some 300,000 clones, 89% being singletons. Material: PBMCs or T cells enriched from blood (not recorded which). These receptors originate from a woman in her forties who had recovered from COVID-19.

The V and J genes are TRBV18 and TRBJ2-5; tentatively, D is TRBD1 (5 bases). From germline, CDR1 is KGHSH and CDR2 LQKENI. Trimming stripped 8 bases from V and 5 bases from J, with 18 bases between. The CDR3 extends over 14 amino acids. CDR3 nucleotide sequence: TGTGCCAGCCAGACTTCAGGGCGAAGTGAGACCCAGTACTTC. Translated, it gives CASQTSGRSETQYF.

The gene calls are TRBV5-1 and TRBJ2-1; possibly TRBD2 for D (5 bases). This CDR3 has 15 residues. From germline, CDR1 is SGHRS and CDR2 YFSETQ. Trimming cost V 4 bases and J 2 bases, with 13 bases left between them. The CDR3 sequence: CASSPEGTAYNEQFF. Written as DNA, the CDR3 is TGCGCCAGCAGCCCCGAGGGCACAGCCTACAATGAGCAGTTCTTC.

This clone has just one count. The rearrangement uses TRBV11-2 and TRBJ1-4; D is uncertain. CDR1 is SGHAT, CDR2 FQNNGV, per germline. This CDR3 region has 12 residues. Trimming removed 5 bases at V and 8 bases at J, with 9 bases between. The CDR3 reads CASSRLREKLFF. CDR3 in DNA: TGTGCCAGCAGCCGTTTGCGGGAAAAACTGTTTTTT.

V and J are TRBV9 and TRBJ2-5, with a tentative D call TRBD2 (5 bases). V lost 1 base to trimming and J lost 2 bases, with 12 bases between them. Looked up from germline, CDR1 is SGDLS and CDR2 is YYNGEE. The CDR3 sequence is 15 residues long. This CDR3 reads CASSVYGEEQETQYF. The CDR3 bases are TGTGCCAGCAGCGTATACGGGGAAGAGCAAGAGACCCAGTACTTC.

V gene TRBV6-5 combines with J gene TRBJ1-3; D is unresolved. Between the trimmed V and J ends, which lost 7 bases and 0 bases, there was a span of 13 bases. Germline V lookup: CDR1 MNHEY, CDR2 SVGAGI. The CDR3 has 15 residues. The CDR3 region is CASTGREISGNTIYF. In nucleotides, the CDR3 is TGTGCCAGCACCGGGCGGGAGATCTCTGGAAACACCATATATTTT.

The chain combines TRBV7-3 with TRBJ1-2; D gene unclear. The CDR3 loop spans 16 amino acids. Trimming shortened V by 2 bases and J by 7 bases, and 20 bases separated the two germline ends. Germline V gene sequence: CDR1 SGHTA, CDR2 FQGTGA. CDR3: CASSLVGSVGGGGYTF. The CDR3 nucleotides read TGTGCCAGCAGCTTAGTTGGGTCAGTAGGTGGAGGTGGCTACACCTTC.

Remarks on this clone: The same CDR3 is also encoded by other DNA sequences in this sample. The chain joins TRBV18 to TRBJ1-4; D might be TRBD1 (6 bases). Trimming stripped 1 base from V and 8 bases from J, with 11 bases between. The V gene's germline CDR1 is KGHSH and CDR2 LQKENI. CDR3 length: 14 amino acids. CDR3 loop: CASSPRGLGEKLFF. CDR3 in DNA: TGTGCCAGCTCACCACGGGGGCTGGGGGAAAAACTGTTTTTT.

The rearrangement uses TRBV18 and TRBJ1-3; possibly TRBD1 for D (5 bases). Germline loops: CDR1 KGHSH, CDR2 LQKENI. CDR3 size: 13 residues. V lost 2 bases, J lost 8 bases, and 10 bases lay in between. The CDR3 nucleotides read TGTGCCAGCTCACCAGACAGCCCAGACACCATATATTTT. It encodes CASSPDSPDTIYF. Full variable domain (remainder filled in from reference TRBV18 and TRBJ1-3): NAGVMQNPRHLVRRRGQEARLRCSPMKGHSHVYWYRQLPEEGLKFMVYLQKENIIDESGMPKERFSAEFPKEGPSILRIQQVVRGDSAAYFCASSPDSPDTIYFGEGSWLTVV.

V usage is TRBV5-5 and J usage is TRBJ1-4; 9 nucleotides line up with TRBD1. Germline lookup yields CDR1 SGHKS and CDR2 YYEKEE (reference sequence). V gave up 0 bases and J gave up 5 bases; unmatched junction bases: 2. This CDR3 has 15 amino acids. The CDR3 bases are TGTGCCAGCAGCTTGGCCGGACAGGGGAATGAAAAACTGTTTTTT. Its protein product is CASSLAGQGNEKLFF. Variable domain in full (rest from reference TRBV5-5 and TRBJ1-4): DAGVTQSPTHLIKTRGQQVTLRCSPISGHKSVSWYQQVLGQGPQFIFQYYEKEERGRGNFPDRFSARQFPNYSSELNVNALLLGDSALYLCASSLAGQGNEKLFFGSGTQLSVL.

The chain links TRBV6-5 to TRBJ1-1; possible D gene TRBD1, 6 bases. The V gene's germline CDR1 is MNHEY and CDR2 SVGAGI. The CDR3 sequence is 15 residues long. V dropped 7 bases and J dropped 0 bases, with 15 bases sitting between them. The CDR3 coding sequence is TGTGCCAGCAACTATGGGAGACAGGTGAACACTGAAGCTTTCTTT. Protein product: CASNYGRQVNTEAFF.

The rearrangement links TRBV30 to TRBJ2-3; D is perhaps TRBD2 (5 bases). This CDR3 has 12 amino acids. The V and J ends lost 5 bases and 1 base respectively, with 7 bases between them. In germline, CDR1 is GTSNPN, CDR2 SVGIG (reference sequence). CDR3 DNA sequence: TGTGCCTGGTTCGGGGGCACAGATACGCAGTATTTT. This gives the protein CAWFGGTDTQYF.

The gene calls are TRBV28 and TRBJ1-2; tentatively, D is TRBD1 (5 bases). Looked up from germline, CDR1 is MDHEN and CDR2 is SYDVKM. V gave up 8 bases and J gave up 4 bases, with 17 bases separating them. This CDR3 comprises 14 residues. DNA for the CDR3: TGTGCCAGCGGGTATACGACAGACGGCTATGGCTACACCTTC. As protein: CASGYTTDGYGYTF.

The CDR3 loop is CASSFQGARTDTQYF. The CDR3 DNA reads as TGCGCCAGCAGCTTCCAGGGGGCAAGAACAGATACGCAGTATTTT. The chain joins TRBV5-1 to TRBJ2-3; 8 positions match TRBD1. The CDR3 consists of 15 residues. V was pared by 2 bases and J by 3 bases, with 5 bases of the junction left unmatched. Per germline, CDR1 SGHRS and CDR2 YFSETQ. Full variable domain (remainder filled in from reference TRBV5-1 and TRBJ2-3): KAGVTQTPRYLIKTRGQQVTLSCSPISGHRSVSWYQQTPGQGLQFLFEYFSETQRNKGNFPGRFSGRQFSNSRSEMNVSTLELGDSALYLCASSFQGARTDTQYFGPGTRLTVL.

This clone was seen once. The chain uses TRBV10-1 and TRBJ2-7; D may be TRBD1 (7 bases). The V and J ends lost 10 bases and 3 bases respectively, with 19 bases between them. Per the germline V gene, CDR1 is WNHNN and CDR2 is SYGVQD (reference sequence). This CDR3 comprises 14 residues. CDR3 sequence reads: CATLPAGQHYEQYF. CDR3 bases: TGCGCCACGCTACCGGCGGGACAGCACTACGAGCAGTACTTC.

This chain links TRBV13 with TRBJ1-3; 8 nucleotides align to TRBD1. The ends lost 1 base at V and 6 bases at J; junction bases unmatched: 2. This CDR3 region has 14 residues. Looked up from germline, CDR1 is PRHDT and CDR2 is FYEKMQ (reference sequence). As DNA, the CDR3 is TGTGCCAGCAGCTTAGCAGGGGGCAAAAACACCATATATTTT. Encoded protein: CASSLAGGKNTIYF.

The chain is built from TRBV5-6 and TRBJ1-5; TRBD1 aligns across 9 bases. The CDR3 has 16 residues. Germline V CDR1 and CDR2: SGHDT, YYEEEE. V shed 1 base, J shed 1 base, and the junction held 3 bases outside the gene matches. The CDR3 sequence: CASSLWTGVSNQPQHF. The CDR3 bases are TGTGCCAGCAGCTTGTGGACAGGGGTAAGCAATCAGCCCCAGCATTTT.

This clone was detected only once. V and J are TRBV30 and TRBJ1-1; possibly TRBD1 for D (5 bases). The germline V and J ends were trimmed by 7 bases and 8 bases, with 17 bases remaining between them. This CDR3 comprises 12 residues. From germline, CDR1 is GTSNPN and CDR2 SVGIG (reference sequence). CDR3 loop: CASRQSSLEAFF. CDR3 DNA: TGTGCCTCACGACAGTCCTCCCTCGAAGCTTTCTTT.

The chain links TRBV6-2 or TRBV6-3 to TRBJ1-6; a possible D gene is TRBD1 (6 bases). V gave up 7 bases and J gave up 8 bases, with 18 bases separating them. The CDR3 is made up of 15 amino acids. Germline V gene data show CDR1 as MNHEY and CDR2 as SVGEGT. CDR3 residues: CASTPRGGLDSPLHF. CDR3 DNA sequence: TGTGCCAGCACCCCTAGAGGGGGTTTGGATTCACCCCTCCACTTT.

CDR3 DNA: TGTGCCTGGAGACTAGCGGGGGCGGGTGAGCAGTACTTC. Translating it yields CAWRLAGAGEQYF. The chain carries TRBV30 and TRBJ2-7; 11 bases map to TRBD2. V trimming: 3 bases; J trimming: 7 bases; junction bases outside the gene matches: 5. Germline CDR1 is GTSNPN and CDR2 is SVGIG (reference sequence). The CDR3 is 13 residues long.

The V gene is TRBV3-1 (or the pseudogene TRBV3-2), the J gene TRBJ2-7; 10 bases are a match to TRBD2. This CDR3 region has 14 residues. Germline loops: CDR1 LGHDT, CDR2 YNNKEL (reference sequence). Trimming removed 1 base from V and 5 bases from J; junction bases left unmatched: 2. Here the CDR3 DNA reads TGTGCCAGCAGCCAAGTCCTAGCGGGAGACGAGCAGTACTTC. Translation gives CASSQVLAGDEQYF.

In the case of this clone: In the same sample, other DNA sequences code for this CDR3. This chain connects TRBV18 to TRBJ1-5; D gene uncertain. The CDR3 is made up of 14 amino acids. V was trimmed by 3 bases and J by 5 bases, leaving 11 bases between them. Germline V CDR1 and CDR2: KGHSH, LQKENI. The CDR3 protein is CASSPGLRDQPQHF. Here the CDR3 DNA reads TGTGCCAGCTCACCTGGACTGAGAGATCAGCCCCAGCATTTT.

This rearrangement joins TRBV19 to TRBJ2-7, with 8 bases aligning to TRBD2. V lost 2 bases to trimming and J lost 2 bases; unmatched junction nucleotides: 5. The CDR3 runs 15 residues. Per germline, CDR1 LNHDA and CDR2 SQIVND (reference sequence). CDR3 in DNA: TGTGCCAGTAGTATACCTGCGGGGGGCACCTACGAGCAGTACTTC. Protein product: CASSIPAGGTYEQYF.

The chain couples TRBV30 to TRBJ1-3; 7 nucleotides line up with TRBD1. CDR3 size: 13 residues. J gave up 2 bases and V 7 bases, and 5 bases lay outside the gene matches. From germline, CDR1 is GTSNPN and CDR2 SVGIG (reference sequence). Here the CDR3 DNA reads TGTGCCTCCTCGACAGGGACTGGAAACACCATATATTTT. It translates to CASSTGTGNTIYF.

The J gene is TRBJ2-6, the V gene TRBV27; D remains ambiguous. The CDR3 is 14 residues long. Trimming removed 5 bases at V and 1 base at J, with 6 bases between. Germline loops: CDR1 MNHEY, CDR2 SMNVEV (reference sequence). This chain's CDR3 is CASSPYSGANVLTF. The CDR3 DNA is TGTGCCAGCAGTCCTTATTCTGGGGCCAACGTCCTGACTTTC. Combining the CDR3 with reference TRBV27 and TRBJ2-6 gives the whole variable domain EAQVTQNPRYLITVTGKKLTVTCSQNMNHEYMSWYRQDPGLGLRQIYYSMNVEVTDKGDVPEGYKVSRKEKRNFPLILESPSPNQTSLYFCASSPYSGANVLTFGAGSRLTVL.